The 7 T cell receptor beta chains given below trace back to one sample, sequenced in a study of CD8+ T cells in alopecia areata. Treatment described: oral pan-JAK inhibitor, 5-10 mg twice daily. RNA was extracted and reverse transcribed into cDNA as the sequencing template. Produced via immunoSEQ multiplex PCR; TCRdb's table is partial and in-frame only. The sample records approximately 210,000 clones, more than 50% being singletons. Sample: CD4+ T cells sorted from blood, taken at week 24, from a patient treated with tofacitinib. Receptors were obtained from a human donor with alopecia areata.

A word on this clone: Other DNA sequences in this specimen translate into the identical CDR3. The CDR3 sequence: CASSLIPGQGAYEQYF. In DNA form, the CDR3 reads TGCGCCAGCAGCTTAATTCCGGGACAGGGGGCATACGAGCAGTACTTC. The chain combines TRBV5-1 with TRBJ2-7; TRBD1 matches 12 bases. The CDR3 contains 16 residues. V shed 2 bases and J 4 bases; nucleotides not matched to a gene: 7. Germline V gene lookup returns CDR1 SGHRS and CDR2 YFSETQ.

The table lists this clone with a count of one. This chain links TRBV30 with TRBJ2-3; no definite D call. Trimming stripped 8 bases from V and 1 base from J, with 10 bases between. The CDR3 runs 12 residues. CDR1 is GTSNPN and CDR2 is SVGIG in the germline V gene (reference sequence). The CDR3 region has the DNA TGTGCCGGATCCCATGGCACAGATACGCAGTATTTT. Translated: CAGSHGTDTQYF.

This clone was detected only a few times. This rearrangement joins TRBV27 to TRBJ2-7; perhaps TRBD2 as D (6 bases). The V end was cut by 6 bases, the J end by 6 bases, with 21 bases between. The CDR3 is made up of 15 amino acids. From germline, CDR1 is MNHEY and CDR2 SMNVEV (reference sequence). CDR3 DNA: TGTGCCAGCAGGGGACTCAATCACGGCTTTCTCGAGCAGTACTTC. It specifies CASRGLNHGFLEQYF.

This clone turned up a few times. This chain's CDR3 is CSVVEQGTEYSNQPQHF. In DNA form, the CDR3 reads TGCAGCGTTGTTGAGCAGGGGACAGAGTATAGCAATCAGCCCCAGCATTTT. V usage is TRBV29-1 and J usage is TRBJ1-5, with 7 bases aligning to TRBD1. V shed 4 bases, J shed 0 bases, and the junction held 12 bases outside the gene matches. Germline CDR1 and CDR2: SQVTM and ANQGSEA. The CDR3 totals 17 residues.

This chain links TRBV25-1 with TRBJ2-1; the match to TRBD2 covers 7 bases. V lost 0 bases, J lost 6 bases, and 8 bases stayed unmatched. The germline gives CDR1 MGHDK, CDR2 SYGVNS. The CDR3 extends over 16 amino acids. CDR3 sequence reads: CASSEYVGGRVNEQFF. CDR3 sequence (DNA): TGTGCCAGCAGTGAATACGTAGGAGGGAGGGTCAATGAGCAGTTCTTC.

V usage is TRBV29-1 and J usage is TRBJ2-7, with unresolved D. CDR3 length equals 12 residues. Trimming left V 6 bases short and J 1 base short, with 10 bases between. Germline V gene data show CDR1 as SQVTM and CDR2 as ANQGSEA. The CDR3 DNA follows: TGCAGCGTCACGACACCGTCCTACGAGCAGTACTTC. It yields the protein CSVTTPSYEQYF.

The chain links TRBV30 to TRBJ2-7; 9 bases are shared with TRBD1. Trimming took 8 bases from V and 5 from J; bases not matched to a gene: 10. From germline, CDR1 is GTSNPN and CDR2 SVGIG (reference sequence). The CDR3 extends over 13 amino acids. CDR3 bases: TGTGCCCTGGACAGGGGACTTTTGAACGAGCAGTACTTC. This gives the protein CALDRGLLNEQYF.